This T cell receptor (beta chain) was recorded in a study of blood T cell repertoires in COVID-19. Background on the study: Acute-phase and convalescent COVID-19 samples originated in the United States, Italy and Spain. Sample material is recorded as cDNA or gDNA derived from T cells, B-cell-depleted T cells, or PBMCs.

In the study's own analysis: Estimation of nucleated cell counts relied on the amplification of reference gene primers. Method: immunoSEQ multiplex PCR; TCRdb's copy keeps in-frame clones and lacks some. D and trimming come from the DNA, and the V and J calls and clone size come from that table. This sample has approximately 50,000 clones, with more than 90% found just once. V was trimmed by 4 bases and J by 6 bases, leaving 16 bases between them. The length of the CDR3 is 15 residues. From germline, CDR1 is SGDLS and CDR2 YYNGEE. A remark on this clone: The sample holds other DNA sequences that translate to the same CDR3.

The genes are TRBV9 and TRBJ1-4; no firm D call. The sample taken for sequencing was peripheral blood. This TCR derives from a human donor in a cohort sampled during active COVID-19. This CDR3 reads CASSMRQGWDEKLFF. In DNA, the CDR3 is TGTGCCAGCAGCATGAGACAAGGATGGGATGAAAAACTGTTTTTT.